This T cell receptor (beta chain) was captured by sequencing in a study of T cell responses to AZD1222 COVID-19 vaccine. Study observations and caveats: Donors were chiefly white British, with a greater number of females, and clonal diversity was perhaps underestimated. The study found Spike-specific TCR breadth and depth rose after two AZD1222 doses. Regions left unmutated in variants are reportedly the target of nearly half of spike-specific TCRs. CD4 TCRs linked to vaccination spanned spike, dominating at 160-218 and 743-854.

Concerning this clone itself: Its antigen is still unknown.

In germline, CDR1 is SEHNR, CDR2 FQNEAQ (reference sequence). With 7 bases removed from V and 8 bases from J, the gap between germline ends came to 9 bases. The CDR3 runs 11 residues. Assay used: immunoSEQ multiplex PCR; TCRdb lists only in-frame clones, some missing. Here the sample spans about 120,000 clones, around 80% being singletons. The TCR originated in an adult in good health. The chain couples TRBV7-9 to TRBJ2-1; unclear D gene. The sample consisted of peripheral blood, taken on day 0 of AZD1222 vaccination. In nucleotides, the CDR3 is TGTGCCAGCACAAAGGGCGATGAGCAGTTCTTC. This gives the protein CASTKGDEQFF.